These 5 T cell receptor beta chains originate from one sample sequenced in a study of PD-L1 blockade in urothelial cancer. Sequencing was performed with immunoSEQ multiplex PCR; in TCRdb, only in-frame clones are kept and a portion is missing. The sample yields under 55,000 clones, about 80% seen once. The source was PBMCs, collected around atezolizumab (anti-PD-L1) treatment. These TCRs come from a middle-aged man with urothelial cancer.

This rearrangement joins TRBV7-9 to TRBJ2-1, with 7 bases lining up with TRBD2. Germline V gene sequence: CDR1 SEHNR, CDR2 FQNEAQ (reference sequence). Germline trimming cut 1 base from V and 14 bases from J; bases unmatched to any gene: 14. The CDR3 loop spans 15 amino acids. The CDR3 spells CASSLGPRGGSMKFF. In DNA form, the CDR3 reads TGTGCCAGCAGCTTAGGACCAAGGGGCGGGAGTATGAAGTTCTTC.

The chain is built from TRBV27 and TRBJ1-2, with TRBD1 matching 9 bases. Germline values: CDR1 MNHEY, CDR2 SMNVEV (reference sequence). J lost 1 base, V lost 0 bases, and 6 bases had no gene match. This CDR3 spans 17 amino acids. The CDR3 reads CASSLSGDRALNYGYTF. The CDR3 DNA sequence: TGTGCCAGCAGTTTATCCGGGGACAGGGCCCTTAACTATGGCTACACCTTC.

The chain joins TRBV28 to TRBJ1-2, with D possibly matching TRBD1 (5 bases). Trimming took off 5 bases at V and 6 bases at J, with 10 bases between the two ends. The CDR3 length is 12 residues. CDR1 is MDHEN, CDR2 SYDVKM, per germline. Here the CDR3 reads CASSRWGHGYTF. The CDR3 DNA reads TGTGCCAGCAGTCGCTGGGGCCATGGCTACACCTTC.

V is TRBV5-4 and J is TRBJ2-3; 7 positions match TRBD1. Trimming cost V 8 bases and J 0 bases; bases outside gene matches: 3. Germline V gene sequence: CDR1 SGHNT, CDR2 YYREEE (reference sequence). The CDR3 loop spans 13 amino acids. The CDR3 bases are TGTGCCAGTAAGGGACAGAGCACAGATACGCAGTATTTT. Translated: CASKGQSTDTQYF.

CDR3 sequence (DNA): TGCGCCAGCAGTGAGCCCCAGACTAGAGGAGTCCACGAGCAGTACTTC. Translated, it gives CASSEPQTRGVHEQYF. The chain combines TRBV10-2 with TRBJ2-7; TRBD2 is a possible D gene (6 bases). The CDR3 spans 16 residues. Trimming pared 2 bases from V and 5 bases from J, leaving 19 bases between. Germline V gene data show CDR1 as WSHSY and CDR2 as SAAADI.